This T cell receptor (beta chain) was captured by sequencing in a study of metastatic and nonmetastatic thyroid tumors. General study points: Significantly higher TCR beta diversity was reportedly seen in malignant thyroid tumors than benign nodules, in blood and tumor.

V trimming: 2 bases; J trimming: 4 bases; junction bases outside the gene matches: 5. The CDR3 sequence is 15 residues long. Germline CDR1 and CDR2: SNHLY and FYNNEI. Using MiXCR, TCRdb reanalyzed the PCR reads. The sample lists 16,000 or so clones, approximately 24% occurring once. Thyroid surgery was performed in patients who had received no treatment beforehand. This clone was seen at least ten times. What it binds is unknown. The chain carries TRBV2 and TRBJ1-5; 7 bases agree with TRBD1. Specimen: tumor tissue. The receptor was isolated from a male donor with papillary thyroid cancer or a benign thyroid nodule (not recorded which). Some clones in this sample may be carry-over from other donors' samples. Written as DNA, the CDR3 is TGTGCCAGCAGTGAACAGGGACAGTGGAATCAGCCCCAGCATTTT. This translates into CASSEQGQWNQPQHF.